A selection of T cell receptor beta chains follows, all from one sample in a study of blood T cells in healthy people across ages. TCRdb used MiXCR to reprocess the 5' RACE reads, holding one entry per CDR3 protein. Of 650,000 to 1,000,000 distinct CDR3 sequences in the sample, about 34% are singletons; the top ten hold 13%. The sequencing sample was made of blood. Receptors were obtained from a man aged 18 to 30 in good health. CDR3s include the opening cysteine and the closing phenylalanine or tryptophan. D genes are given only for firm matches. Not all rows give a size; the values are once, few, many and, for expanded clones, a class.

clone_size: .
v_call: TRBV7-8
j_call: TRBJ2-3
d_call: .
cdr3_aa: CAGSLNQGTDTQYF
cdr3_nt: TGTGCCGGCAGCTTAAATCAGGGGACAGATACGCAGTATTTT

clone_size: .
v_call: TRBV12-3/TRBV12-4
j_call: TRBJ2-2
d_call: .
cdr3_aa: CASVLTGELFF
cdr3_nt: TGTGCCAGCGTGCTCACCGGGGAGCTGTTTTTT

clone_size: .
v_call: TRBV28
j_call: TRBJ2-1
d_call: TRBD2
cdr3_aa: CASRQAGDEQFF
cdr3_nt: TGTGCCAGCAGACAAGCGGGAGATGAGCAGTTCTTC

clone_size: few
v_call: TRBV4-3
j_call: TRBJ2-7
d_call: .
cdr3_aa: CASSSQPGAYEQYF
cdr3_nt: TGCGCCAGCAGCTCACAACCGGGAGCCTACGAGCAGTACTTC

clone_size: .
v_call: TRBV5-5
j_call: TRBJ2-4
d_call: TRBD1
cdr3_aa: CASATDRNIQYF
cdr3_nt: TGTGCCAGCGCGACGGACAGGAACATTCAGTACTTC

clone_size: few
v_call: TRBV5-1
j_call: TRBJ1-1
d_call: .
cdr3_aa: CASSPIKRGNTEAFF
cdr3_nt: TGCGCCAGCAGCCCAATTAAACGAGGGAACACTGAAGCTTTCTTT

clone_size: .
v_call: TRBV3-1
j_call: TRBJ2-5
d_call: TRBD1
cdr3_aa: CASSRQGVGETQYF
cdr3_nt: TGTGCCAGCAGCCGACAGGGAGTAGGGGAGACCCAGTACTTC

clone_size: .
v_call: TRBV7-3
j_call: TRBJ2-1
d_call: .
cdr3_aa: CASSGREIYNEQFF
cdr3_nt: TGTGCCAGCAGCGGGCGGGAAATCTACAATGAGCAGTTCTTC

clone_size: once
v_call: TRBV6-2/TRBV6-3
j_call: TRBJ1-6
d_call: TRBD1
cdr3_aa: CASVRDSGNSPLHF
cdr3_nt: TGTGCCAGCGTAAGGGACAGTGGAAATTCACCCCTCCACTTT

clone_size: few
v_call: TRBV7-2
j_call: TRBJ2-3
d_call: .
cdr3_aa: CASSPIEGTQYF
cdr3_nt: TGTGCCAGCAGCCCCATTGAGGGTACGCAGTATTTT

clone_size: few
v_call: TRBV2
j_call: TRBJ1-5
d_call: TRBD1
cdr3_aa: CASSLGQRNQPQHF
cdr3_nt: TGTGCCAGCAGTTTGGGACAGCGCAATCAGCCCCAGCATTTT

clone_size: few
v_call: TRBV12-3/TRBV12-4
j_call: TRBJ2-3
d_call: TRBD2
cdr3_aa: CASSPWTRSTDTQYF
cdr3_nt: TGTGCCAGCAGTCCTTGGACTAGGAGCACAGATACGCAGTATTTT

clone_size: .
v_call: TRBV19
j_call: TRBJ2-1
d_call: TRBD2
cdr3_aa: CVSKERGHYNEQFF
cdr3_nt: TGTGTCAGTAAGGAGCGGGGGCACTACAATGAGCAGTTCTTC

clone_size: .
v_call: TRBV2
j_call: TRBJ2-1
d_call: TRBD1
cdr3_aa: CASRSRDRGSGDEQFF
cdr3_nt: TGTGCCAGCAGGTCCCGGGACAGGGGGTCTGGTGATGAGCAGTTCTTC

clone_size: few
v_call: TRBV29-1
j_call: TRBJ2-2
d_call: .
cdr3_aa: CSVGGALGTGELFF
cdr3_nt: TGCAGCGTTGGGGGGGCGCTGGGCACCGGGGAGCTGTTTTTT

clone_size: .
v_call: TRBV3-1
j_call: TRBJ2-3
d_call: .
cdr3_aa: CASSPPEGGSPDTQYF
cdr3_nt: TGTGCCAGCAGCCCCCCTGAGGGGGGCTCGCCAGATACGCAGTATTTT

clone_size: .
v_call: TRBV7-6
j_call: TRBJ2-4
d_call: TRBD1
cdr3_aa: CASSPGQGVLNIQYF
cdr3_nt: TGTGCCAGCAGCCCCGGACAGGGGGTTCTAAACATTCAGTACTTC

clone_size: few
v_call: TRBV6-6
j_call: TRBJ2-1
d_call: .
cdr3_aa: CASSPSDENEQFF
cdr3_nt: TGTGCCAGCAGCCCTTCGGACGAGAATGAGCAGTTCTTC

clone_size: once
v_call: TRBV5-5
j_call: TRBJ1-1
d_call: .
cdr3_aa: CASSRGSGDTEAFF
cdr3_nt: TGTGCCAGCAGCAGGGGGTCGGGGGACACTGAAGCTTTCTTT

clone_size: .
v_call: TRBV12-3/TRBV12-4
j_call: TRBJ1-2
d_call: .
cdr3_aa: CASSLAVQAYGYTF
cdr3_nt: TGTGCCAGCAGTTTAGCAGTCCAGGCCTATGGCTACACCTTC

clone_size: .
v_call: TRBV27
j_call: TRBJ2-5
d_call: .
cdr3_aa: CASSPLPSGLEETQYF
cdr3_nt: TGTGCCAGCAGTCCCTTGCCATCGGGGCTAGAAGAGACCCAGTACTTC

clone_size: .
v_call: TRBV6-2/TRBV6-3
j_call: TRBJ2-2
d_call: .
cdr3_aa: CASSPLRAGDTGELFF
cdr3_nt: TGTGCCAGCAGCCCTCTAAGGGCAGGGGACACCGGGGAGCTGTTTTTT

clone_size: .
v_call: TRBV7-2
j_call: TRBJ1-2
d_call: .
cdr3_aa: CASSPHGREGCTF
cdr3_nt: TGTGCCAGCAGCCCCCACGGGAGGGAGGGCTGCACCTTC

clone_size: .
v_call: TRBV6-5
j_call: TRBJ2-5
d_call: .
cdr3_aa: CASSYSRVNEQYF
cdr3_nt: TGTGCCAGCAGTTACTCGAGAGTAAATGAGCAGTACTTC

clone_size: many
v_call: TRBV12-3/TRBV12-4
j_call: TRBJ2-7
d_call: .
cdr3_aa: CASTGDPTYEQYF
cdr3_nt: TGTGCCAGCACCGGCGACCCAACCTACGAGCAGTACTTC

clone_size: .
v_call: TRBV28
j_call: TRBJ1-1
d_call: TRBD1
cdr3_aa: CASNSLMTGRATEAFF
cdr3_nt: TGTGCCAGCAATTCACTAATGACAGGGAGGGCGACTGAAGCTTTCTTT

clone_size: .
v_call: TRBV5-4
j_call: TRBJ1-2
d_call: .
cdr3_aa: CASSWEIWANYGYTF
cdr3_nt: TGTGCCAGCAGCTGGGAGATATGGGCTAACTATGGCTACACCTTC

clone_size: .
v_call: TRBV29-1
j_call: TRBJ1-1
d_call: .
cdr3_aa: CSVIGKGGNTEAFF
cdr3_nt: TGCAGCGTTATAGGCAAGGGGGGAAACACTGAAGCTTTCTTT

clone_size: .
v_call: TRBV10-3
j_call: TRBJ1-4
d_call: TRBD1
cdr3_aa: CAISPGTGNEKLFF
cdr3_nt: TGTGCCATCAGTCCCGGGACAGGAAATGAAAAACTGTTTTTT

clone_size: few
v_call: TRBV5-4
j_call: TRBJ2-1
d_call: .
cdr3_aa: CASSTGGAINEQFF
cdr3_nt: TGTGCCAGCAGCACCGGGGGAGCCATCAATGAGCAGTTCTTC

clone_size: many
v_call: TRBV20-1
j_call: TRBJ2-1
d_call: TRBD2
cdr3_aa: CSVSSGGVYEQFF
cdr3_nt: TGCAGTGTCTCTAGCGGGGGAGTATATGAGCAGTTCTTC

clone_size: many
v_call: TRBV20-1
j_call: TRBJ2-1
d_call: TRBD2
cdr3_aa: CSARGLYGTSSEQRDEQFF
cdr3_nt: TGCAGTGCTAGAGGGTTATATGGGACTAGCTCCGAACAAAGGGATGAGCAGTTCTTC

clone_size: .
v_call: TRBV7-2
j_call: TRBJ2-5
d_call: .
cdr3_aa: CASSIRSRGRETQYF
cdr3_nt: TGTGCCAGCAGCATTAGAAGCCGGGGTAGAGAGACCCAGTACTTC

clone_size: .
v_call: TRBV7-8
j_call: TRBJ2-1
d_call: .
cdr3_aa: CASSFPGGLHYNEQFF
cdr3_nt: TGTGCCAGCAGCTTTCCCGGGGGGCTCCACTACAATGAGCAGTTCTTC

clone_size: few
v_call: TRBV6-2/TRBV6-3
j_call: TRBJ1-5
d_call: .
cdr3_aa: CASSTRTPKAGNQPQHF
cdr3_nt: TGTGCCAGCAGTACGAGGACACCTAAGGCGGGCAATCAGCCCCAGCATTTT

clone_size: .
v_call: TRBV7-9
j_call: TRBJ1-3
d_call: .
cdr3_aa: CASTLVGSSGNTIYF
cdr3_nt: TGTGCCAGCACCTTAGTAGGGTCATCTGGAAACACCATATATTTT

clone_size: .
v_call: TRBV20-1
j_call: TRBJ2-2
d_call: .
cdr3_aa: CSAPGHYTGELFF
cdr3_nt: TGCAGTGCTCCGGGACACTACACCGGGGAGCTGTTTTTT

clone_size: .
v_call: TRBV14
j_call: TRBJ2-7
d_call: TRBD2
cdr3_aa: CASSQVAGGRHEQYF
cdr3_nt: TGTGCCAGCAGCCAAGTTGCGGGGGGTAGGCACGAGCAGTACTTC

clone_size: .
v_call: TRBV16
j_call: TRBJ1-1
d_call: TRBD1
cdr3_aa: CASSQRLDRGIEAFF
cdr3_nt: TGTGCCAGCAGCCAGCGCTTGGACAGGGGGATTGAAGCTTTCTTT

clone_size: few
v_call: TRBV13
j_call: TRBJ1-4
d_call: .
cdr3_aa: CASSLNREVDEKLFF
cdr3_nt: TGTGCCAGCAGCTTGAACCGGGAAGTAGACGAAAAACTGTTTTTT

clone_size: few
v_call: TRBV5-1
j_call: TRBJ1-5
d_call: .
cdr3_aa: CASSLVGDQPQHF
cdr3_nt: TGCGCCAGCAGCTTGGTCGGCGATCAGCCCCAGCATTTT

clone_size: few
v_call: TRBV25-1
j_call: TRBJ1-1
d_call: .
cdr3_aa: CASSESGVTEAFF
cdr3_nt: TGTGCCAGCAGTGAATCGGGGGTCACTGAAGCTTTCTTT

clone_size: .
v_call: TRBV10-3
j_call: TRBJ1-1
d_call: .
cdr3_aa: CVISESVGKGNTEAFF
cdr3_nt: TGTGTCATCAGTGAGTCAGTCGGGAAGGGGAACACTGAAGCTTTCTTT

clone_size: many
v_call: TRBV7-7
j_call: TRBJ2-1
d_call: .
cdr3_aa: CASSYMAGNEQFF
cdr3_nt: TGTGCTAGCAGCTACATGGCGGGCAATGAGCAGTTCTTC

clone_size: few
v_call: TRBV5-1
j_call: TRBJ2-5
d_call: TRBD1
cdr3_aa: CASSPLDDRGETQYF
cdr3_nt: TGCGCCAGCAGCCCATTAGACGACAGGGGAGAGACCCAGTACTTC

clone_size: .
v_call: TRBV5-1
j_call: TRBJ2-7
d_call: .
cdr3_aa: CASSPEFNAIYEQYF
cdr3_nt: TGCGCCAGCAGCCCCGAATTTAACGCCATCTACGAGCAGTACTTC

clone_size: .
v_call: TRBV6-6
j_call: TRBJ2-5
d_call: .
cdr3_aa: CASRTTEGGGLNEQYF
cdr3_nt: TGTGCCAGTCGCACGACTGAGGGGGGGGGCCTGAATGAGCAGTACTTC

clone_size: .
v_call: TRBV4-3
j_call: TRBJ2-7
d_call: .
cdr3_aa: CASSQVGDSYEQYF
cdr3_nt: TGCGCCAGCAGCCAAGTCGGCGATTCCTACGAGCAGTACTTC

clone_size: few
v_call: TRBV5-1
j_call: TRBJ2-7
d_call: TRBD2
cdr3_aa: CASSATSGGTPYNEQYF
cdr3_nt: TGCGCCAGCAGCGCGACTAGCGGGGGGACACCCTACAATGAGCAGTACTTC

clone_size: many
v_call: TRBV7-9
j_call: TRBJ2-5
d_call: TRBD2
cdr3_aa: CASSTIGTSGHQETQYF
cdr3_nt: TGTGCCAGCAGCACCATCGGGACTAGCGGTCACCAAGAGACCCAGTACTTC

clone_size: few
v_call: TRBV18
j_call: TRBJ1-1
d_call: TRBD1
cdr3_aa: CASSPQGAANTEAFF
cdr3_nt: TGTGCCAGCTCACCACAGGGGGCGGCGAACACTGAAGCTTTCTTT

clone_size: .
v_call: TRBV9
j_call: TRBJ1-6
d_call: .
cdr3_aa: CASSVGIGFGSPPHF
cdr3_nt: TGTGCCAGCAGCGTAGGGATCGGGTTTGGTTCACCCCCCCACTTT

clone_size: .
v_call: TRBV5-1
j_call: TRBJ2-2
d_call: .
cdr3_aa: CASSFYPGADTGELFF
cdr3_nt: TGCGCCAGCAGCTTTTATCCGGGGGCGGACACCGGGGAGCTGTTTTTT